The entry below describes one TCR beta chain. A junction end diverges from the germline sequence, so it may reflect a read error. The entry originates in a study of Graves' ophthalmopathy and Graves' hyperthyroidism. Orbital computed tomography and thyroid ultrasound, along with TRAb, serum thyroxine and clinical symptoms, underpinned diagnosis. Fresh peripheral blood, around 10 ml, was the PBMC source. RNA transcripts were the source from which TCR beta CDR3 regions were amplified. Amplification began with first-round RT-PCR using HTBI primers, then second-round multiplex PCR was performed. TCRdb redid the calling of the multiplex PCR reads with MiXCR, one entry per CDR3 protein. This repertoire shows about 740,000 distinct CDR3 sequences, 35% to 50% found once; its top ten account for about 40%. The CDR3 spans 13 residues. Germline V lookup: CDR1 SGHKS, CDR2 YYEKEE (reference sequence).

The chain combines TRBV5-5 with TRBJ1-3, with 8 bases identical to TRBD1. Sequencing was performed on peripheral blood. The TCR originated in an adult man with Graves' ophthalmopathy. The CDR3 nucleotides read TGCGCCAGCAGACCGACAGGGGCGGACACCATATATTTT. This gives the protein CASRPTGADTIYF.